A single sample is the source of the 16 T cell receptor beta chains below, sequenced in a study of shared clonotypes between healthy human individuals. Here immunoSEQ multiplex PCR was the method, and the copy in TCRdb shows in-frame clones only, minus some. The sample shows roughly 1.4 million clones, roughly 98.5% of them seen only once. The specimen sequenced was naive CD4+ T cells sorted from blood. Subset reported: CD45RA+ positively selected. The receptors derive from a man aged 30 to 39 in good health.

V usage is TRBV19 and J usage is TRBJ2-7; 10 bases are shared with TRBD1. Germline CDR1 is LNHDA and CDR2 is SQIVND (reference sequence). The V gene end was trimmed by 4 bases and the J gene end by 1 base; junction bases not matched to a gene: 4. CDR3 length: 15 amino acids. The CDR3 bases are TGTGCCAGTAGTAAGGGGGACAGGGGATCCTACGAGCAGTACTTC. It is translated as CASSKGDRGSYEQYF.

CDR3 nucleotides: TGCAGCGTTGAGGGATACAGGGGGCCCTACAATGAGCAGTTCTTC. Encoded protein: CSVEGYRGPYNEQFF. This chain connects TRBV29-1 to TRBJ2-1, with 9 bases matching TRBD1. Germline trimming cut 3 bases from V and 2 bases from J; bases unmatched to any gene: 5. The germline V gene has CDR1 SQVTM and CDR2 ANQGSEA. The CDR3 sequence is 15 residues long.

The chain uses TRBV29-1 and TRBJ2-5; 8 nucleotides match TRBD1. J gave up 2 bases and V 7 bases, and 6 bases lay outside the gene matches. From germline, CDR1 is SQVTM and CDR2 ANQGSEA. The CDR3 sequence is 13 residues long. The CDR3 loop reads CSAGQGGQETQYF. CDR3 bases: TGCAGCGCCGGACAGGGTGGTCAAGAGACCCAGTACTTC.

This chain connects TRBV28 to TRBJ1-3, with D unresolved. The CDR3 spans 13 residues. The V gene's germline CDR1 is MDHEN and CDR2 SYDVKM. Trimming removed 3 bases from V and 1 base from J, with 4 bases in between. The CDR3 region is CASSFDSGNTIYF. The CDR3 region has the DNA TGTGCCAGCAGTTTCGATTCTGGAAACACCATATATTTT.

The gene calls are TRBV5-1 and TRBJ2-5, with 12 nucleotides matching TRBD2. The CDR3 is made up of 16 amino acids. The V segment lost 5 bases and the J segment 3 bases; nucleotides outside the gene matches: 8. Germline V gene sequence: CDR1 SGHRS, CDR2 YFSETQ. In DNA, the CDR3 is TGCGCCAGCAGGAGACTAGCGGGAGAGCGGGAAGAGACCCAGTACTTC. This gives the protein CASRRLAGEREETQYF.

The rearrangement uses TRBV7-2 and TRBJ1-1; 8 bases line up with TRBD1. The germline CDR1 and CDR2 sequences are SGHTA and FQGNSA. J lost 1 base, V lost 0 bases, and 1 base had no gene match. This CDR3 comprises 15 residues. DNA of the CDR3: TGTGCCAGCAGCTTAGCCGGGACAGGGAACACTGAAGCTTTCTTT. This sequence encodes CASSLAGTGNTEAFF.

The CDR3 coding sequence is TGTGCCAGCAGCCCCCGACAGGCAAACCAAGAGACCCAGTACTTC. Encoded protein: CASSPRQANQETQYF. The rearrangement uses TRBV11-1 and TRBJ2-5, with a weak D call TRBD1 (6 bases). The CDR3 runs 15 residues. The V end was cut by 5 bases, the J end by 0 bases, with 13 bases between. Germline V gene data show CDR1 as SGHAT and CDR2 as FQDESV (reference sequence).

The chain is built from TRBV19 and TRBJ2-7; D is unclear. The V end was cut by 2 bases, the J end by 6 bases, with 14 bases between. Per the germline V gene, CDR1 is LNHDA and CDR2 is SQIVND (reference sequence). The CDR3 is made up of 14 amino acids. CDR3 amino acids: CASSISVQKGEQYF. The CDR3 region has the DNA TGTGCCAGTAGTATATCCGTACAGAAGGGCGAGCAGTACTTC. The variable domain in full, with the rest retrieved from reference TRBV19 and TRBJ2-7, is DGGITQSPKYLFRKEGQNVTLSCEQNLNHDAMYWYRQDPGQGLRLIYYSQIVNDFQKGDIAEGYSVSREKKESFPLTVTSAQKNPTAFYLCASSISVQKGEQYFGPGTRLTVT.

This clone was recorded only once. The chain has TRBV21-1 and TRBJ1-2; the DNA was not compared with TRBD1, the D call given in the table. TRBV21-1 is classified as a pseudogene. The CDR3 extends over 13 amino acids. The CDR3 here is CASNIRSGGGYTF. The DNA of the CDR3 is TGTGCCAGCAACATAAGATCTGGGGGCGGCTACACCTTC.

The rearrangement joins TRBV5-1 to TRBJ2-1, with 15 bases identical to TRBD2. CDR3 size: 17 residues. Unmatched junction bases numbered 6, after V lost 4 bases and J lost 4 bases. Germline lookup yields CDR1 SGHRS and CDR2 YFSETQ. This CDR3 reads CASSTGTSGGKYNEQFF. The CDR3 DNA follows: TGCGCCAGCAGCACAGGGACTAGCGGGGGGAAATACAATGAGCAGTTCTTC.

The J gene is TRBJ2-5, the V gene TRBV29-1, with D possibly matching TRBD1 (5 bases). The CDR3 consists of 11 residues. Trimming removed 5 bases at V and 5 bases at J, with 9 bases between. Germline CDR1 is SQVTM and CDR2 is ANQGSEA. CDR3 sequence (DNA): TGCAGCGTTAGGGGTTGGGAGACCCAGTACTTC. Protein: CSVRGWETQYF.

The chain carries TRBV28 and TRBJ1-5; TRBD1 matches 7 bases. This CDR3 spans 16 amino acids. The junction had 8 bases not matched to a gene; V was cut back by 6 bases and J by 0 bases. The germline V gene encodes CDR1 MDHEN and CDR2 SYDVKM. The CDR3 loop is CASRPDRAYSNQPQHF. In DNA form, the CDR3 reads TGTGCCAGCAGACCCGACAGGGCGTATAGCAATCAGCCCCAGCATTTT.

Regarding this clone: The sample has other DNA sequences that encode this CDR3 too. This rearrangement joins TRBV11-2 to TRBJ2-1, with 11 positions matching TRBD2. The CDR3 contains 14 residues. V was clipped by 4 bases and J by 6 bases; unmatched bases: 2. The germline V gene has CDR1 SGHAT and CDR2 FQNNGV. CDR3 residues: CASSSLAGGNEQFF. CDR3 nucleotides: TGTGCCAGCAGCTCGCTAGCGGGAGGCAATGAGCAGTTCTTC.

The chain links TRBV18 to TRBJ2-3; 10 bases are a match to TRBD2. CDR1 is KGHSH and CDR2 is LQKENI in the germline V gene. With V trimmed by 4 bases and J by 3 bases, 7 bases remained unmatched. This CDR3 contains 16 residues. CDR3 loop: CASSRELAGATDTQYF. The DNA of the CDR3 is TGTGCCAGCTCACGAGAGCTAGCGGGAGCTACAGATACGCAGTATTTT.

The chain joins TRBV28 to TRBJ2-7; D gene unclear. Trimming removed 6 bases at V and 3 bases at J, with 9 bases between. The germline V gene encodes CDR1 MDHEN and CDR2 SYDVKM. CDR3 length: 12 residues. The CDR3: CASSQTFYEQYF. The CDR3 nucleotides are TGTGCCAGCAGCCAAACCTTCTACGAGCAGTACTTC.

The chain couples TRBV5-1 to TRBJ2-7, with TRBD2 matching over 8 bases. The V segment lost 3 bases and the J segment 0 bases; nucleotides outside the gene matches: 8. The CDR3 contains 16 residues. The germline V gene has CDR1 SGHRS and CDR2 YFSETQ. The CDR3 protein is CASSSLLAAGSYEQYF. The CDR3 DNA follows: TGCGCCAGCAGCTCATTACTAGCGGCTGGCTCCTACGAGCAGTACTTC. Together with reference TRBV5-1 and TRBJ2-7, the CDR3 gives the full variable domain: KAGVTQTPRYLIKTRGQQVTLSCSPISGHRSVSWYQQTPGQGLQFLFEYFSETQRNKGNFPGRFSGRQFSNSRSEMNVSTLELGDSALYLCASSSLLAAGSYEQYFGPGTRLTVT.